Each of the 13 T cell receptor beta chains below was sequenced from the same sample in a study of CXCR3-negative and CXCR3-positive naive CD8 T cells. UMI labels and 5' RACE were used to prepare the TRB cDNA libraries. TCRdb reprocessed the 5' RACE reads and keeps a single row for each CDR3 protein, giving no DNA. The sample has approximately 120,000 distinct CDR3 sequences. These receptors are not linked to any known antigen. General study results and limits: Naive cells with CXCR3 showed TRB CDR3s that were more hydrophobic than those in CXCR3-negative naive cells.

Material for sequencing was naive CXCR3+ CD8+ T cells from blood. As to subset: CD45RO-CCR7+CD27+CD95- naive CD8+ T cells expressing CXCR3 (TNR3+). The receptor source for this set is a human donor in good health. Some clones in this sample may be carry-over from other donors' samples.

The chain couples TRBV29-1 to TRBJ2-1; TCRdb's D call of TRBD2 is untestable without DNA. CDR1 and CDR2 from the germline V gene are SQVTM and ANQGSEA. This CDR3 has 13 residues. This chain's CDR3 is CSVDSGVAYEQFF.

This chain uses TRBV9 with TRBJ2-3; with no DNA, the TCRdb D assignment of TRBD2 cannot be verified. The CDR3 sequence is 16 residues long. In germline, CDR1 is SGDLS, CDR2 YYNGEE. The CDR3 region is CASSPTSGGLADTQYF.

This chain uses TRBV7-3 with TRBJ2-2; the D call from TCRdb, TRBD1, cannot be confirmed without DNA. This CDR3 region has 16 residues. Germline V gene lookup returns CDR1 SGHTA and CDR2 FQGTGA. CDR3 in amino acids: CASSPGQGENTGELFF.

The chain joins TRBV11-2 to TRBJ2-1; with no DNA, the TCRdb D assignment of TRBD1 cannot be verified. The CDR3 has 17 residues. Germline V lookup: CDR1 SGHAT, CDR2 FQNNGV. CDR3 loop: CASSLEQSIAGYNEQFF.

This sequence joins TRBV13 and TRBJ2-5. The CDR3 has 17 residues. Germline V gene sequence: CDR1 PRHDT, CDR2 FYEKMQ (reference sequence). CDR3 protein: CASSLGTVSTYQETQYF.

The gene calls are TRBV25-1 and TRBJ2-1; the TCRdb D gene call, TRBD1, has no DNA to confirm it. The V gene's germline CDR1 is MGHDK and CDR2 SYGVNS. The CDR3 spans 16 residues. The CDR3 loop is CASSDDSPPTYNEQFF.

V gene TRBV12-3 or TRBV12-4 combines with J gene TRBJ1-5. The CDR3 consists of 14 residues. CDR3 in amino acids: CASSFQENNQPQHF.

The chain joins TRBV28 to TRBJ2-7; no DNA is available, so the TRBD1 call from TCRdb remains unchecked. Germline V gene data show CDR1 as MDHEN and CDR2 as SYDVKM. The CDR3 spans 16 residues. The chain's CDR3 is CASSHPGNRASYEQYF.

The chain uses TRBV12-3 or TRBV12-4 and TRBJ2-1. CDR3 length: 12 residues. The CDR3 reads CAIQPTAGEQFF.

The rearrangement links TRBV29-1 to TRBJ2-7; the TCRdb call, TRBD2, lacks DNA for checking. CDR1 and CDR2 from the germline V gene are SQVTM and ANQGSEA. This CDR3 spans 17 amino acids. This CDR3 is CSVELPGLAGRAYEQYF.

The chain carries TRBV28 and TRBJ1-1. The length of the CDR3 is 11 residues. The germline V gene has CDR1 MDHEN and CDR2 SYDVKM. The CDR3 is CASSFQAEAFF.

This sequence joins TRBV7-8 and TRBJ2-5; with no DNA, the TCRdb D assignment of TRBD2 cannot be verified. The CDR3 runs 12 residues. CDR1 SGHVS and CDR2 FQNEAQ come from the germline V gene. The CDR3: CASSHYRETQYF.

The chain links TRBV7-3 to TRBJ2-7. This CDR3 has 14 residues. Germline V gene lookup returns CDR1 SGHTA and CDR2 FQGTGA. CDR3 in amino acids: CASSLSGFGYEQYF.